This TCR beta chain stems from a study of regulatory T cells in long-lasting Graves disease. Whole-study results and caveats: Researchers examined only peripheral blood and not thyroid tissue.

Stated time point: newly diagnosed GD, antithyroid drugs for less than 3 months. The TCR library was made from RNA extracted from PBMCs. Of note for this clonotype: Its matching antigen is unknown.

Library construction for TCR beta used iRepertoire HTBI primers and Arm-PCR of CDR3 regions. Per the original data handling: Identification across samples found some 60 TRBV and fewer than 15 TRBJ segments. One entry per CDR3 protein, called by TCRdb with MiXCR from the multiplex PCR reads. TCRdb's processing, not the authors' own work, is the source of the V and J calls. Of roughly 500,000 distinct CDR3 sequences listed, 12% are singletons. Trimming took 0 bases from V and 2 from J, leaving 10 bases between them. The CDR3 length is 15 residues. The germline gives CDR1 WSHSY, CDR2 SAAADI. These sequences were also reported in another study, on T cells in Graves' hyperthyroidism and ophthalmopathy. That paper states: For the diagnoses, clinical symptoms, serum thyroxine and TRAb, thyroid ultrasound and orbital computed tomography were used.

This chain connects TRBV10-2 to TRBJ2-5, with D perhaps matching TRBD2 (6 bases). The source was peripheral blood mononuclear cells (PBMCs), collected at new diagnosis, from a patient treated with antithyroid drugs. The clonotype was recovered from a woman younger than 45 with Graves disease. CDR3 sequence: CASSESRAGQETQYF. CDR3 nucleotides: TGCGCCAGCAGTGAGTCGCGGGCGGGGCAAGAGACCCAGTACTTC.